This TCR beta chain was documented in a study of T-cell memory formation after mild COVID-19. Study details: TCR clustering was largely donor specific.

The length of the CDR3 is 12 residues. Germline values: CDR1 SGHRS, CDR2 YFSETQ. V shed 4 bases and J shed 8 bases, with 12 bases lying between them. TCRdb reprocessed the 5' RACE reads via MiXCR and lists one record per CDR3 protein. The data show under 300,000 distinct CDR3 sequences, 8% to 10% seen once. This sequence joins TRBV5-1 and TRBJ1-2; weak D call: TRBD1 (5 bases). The sequence derives from a man younger than 35 who had mild COVID-19 (a few samples of this study predate the infection). Cell type and time point are not known. The sequencing input was PBMCs or a T cell subset sorted from them (not recorded which). CDR3 sequence reads: CASSPQELGYTF. The DNA of the CDR3 is TGCGCCAGCAGCCCACAGGAGTTAGGCTACACCTTC.